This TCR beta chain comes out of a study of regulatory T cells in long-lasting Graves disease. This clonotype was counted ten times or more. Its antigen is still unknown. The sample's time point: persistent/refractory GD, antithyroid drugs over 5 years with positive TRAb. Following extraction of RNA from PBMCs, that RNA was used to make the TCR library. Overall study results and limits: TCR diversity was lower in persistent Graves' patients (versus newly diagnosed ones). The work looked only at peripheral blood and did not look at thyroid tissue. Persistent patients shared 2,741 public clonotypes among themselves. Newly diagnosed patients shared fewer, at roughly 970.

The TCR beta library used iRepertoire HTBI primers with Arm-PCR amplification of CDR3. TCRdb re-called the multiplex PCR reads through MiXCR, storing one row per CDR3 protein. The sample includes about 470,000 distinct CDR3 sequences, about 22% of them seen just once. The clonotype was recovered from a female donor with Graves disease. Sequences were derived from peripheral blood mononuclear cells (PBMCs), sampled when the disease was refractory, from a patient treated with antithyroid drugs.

CDR3 sequence: CASSSRGDAKNIQYF. The CDR3 bases are TGTGCCAGCAGTTCCCGAGGCGACGCGAAAAACATTCAGTACTTC. The gene calls are TRBV27 and TRBJ2-4; no clear D. The germline V gene encodes CDR1 MNHEY and CDR2 SMNVEV (reference sequence). V was shortened by 4 bases and J by 4 bases, with 14 bases between the two germline ends. The CDR3 is 15 amino acids.